These 14 T cell receptor beta chains were all obtained from the same sample, sequenced in a study of cytomegalovirus exposure and HLA in healthy donors. Use of 60 Vbeta and 13 Jbeta primers characterized the PCR. Some clones are missing from TCRdb's copy, which holds only in-frame ones; the method was immunoSEQ multiplex PCR. The sample has about 130,000 clones; 75% to 85% are singletons. The sample was PBMCs. Source of these receptors: a girl aged 2 to 9 in good health and CMV-seronegative.

V is TRBV6-1 and J is TRBJ2-3; 7 bases are shared with TRBD1. Germline V gene data show CDR1 as MNHNS and CDR2 as SASEGT. This CDR3 region has 16 residues. The junction had 8 bases not matched to a gene; V was cut back by 3 bases and J by 2 bases. This CDR3 is CASSEETGLITDTQYF. In DNA form, the CDR3 reads TGTGCCAGCAGTGAGGAGACAGGGTTAATCACAGATACGCAGTATTTT.

The chain is built from TRBV19 and TRBJ2-3; weak D call: TRBD2 (6 bases). The germline gives CDR1 LNHDA, CDR2 SQIVND (reference sequence). The V and J ends lost 4 bases and 4 bases respectively, with 18 bases between them. This CDR3 is built from 16 residues. CDR3 DNA: TGTGCCAGTAGTACCCCGGCTAGCGAACTGCCAGATACGCAGTATTTT. This encodes CASSTPASELPDTQYF.

V and J are TRBV29-1 and TRBJ2-7, with 10 bases lining up with TRBD1. V shed 6 bases, J shed 5 bases, and the junction held 13 bases outside the gene matches. The CDR3 has 15 amino acids. CDR1 and CDR2 from the germline V gene are SQVTM and ANQGSEA. The CDR3: CSVGPRGQGVNEQYF. The CDR3 bases are TGCAGCGTCGGACCTCGAGGACAGGGGGTCAACGAGCAGTACTTC.

The V and J genes are TRBV27 and TRBJ2-7, with a tentative D call TRBD1 (5 bases). With 3 bases removed from V and 3 bases from J, the gap between germline ends came to 15 bases. The CDR3 loop spans 15 amino acids. In germline, CDR1 is MNHEY, CDR2 SMNVEV (reference sequence). As DNA, the CDR3 is TGTGCCAGCAGTTTGACCTCGCAGGGCTTCTACGAGCAGTACTTC. It encodes CASSLTSQGFYEQYF.

The rearrangement uses TRBV10-1 and TRBJ1-1; 10 nucleotides agree with TRBD1. This CDR3 comprises 16 residues. The trim removed 5 bases at V and 0 bases at J, leaving 6 bases unmatched. Germline CDR1 is WNHNN and CDR2 is SYGVQD (reference sequence). As DNA, the CDR3 is TGCGCCAGCAGTCCCGGGACAGGGGTTATGAACACTGAAGCTTTCTTT. As protein: CASSPGTGVMNTEAFF.

The V call is TRBV7-6, the J call TRBJ1-5, with TRBD1 as a possible D gene (5 bases). The germline gives CDR1 SGHVS, CDR2 FNYEAQ. V dropped 5 bases and J dropped 1 base, with 15 bases sitting between them. The CDR3 has 16 amino acids. The chain's CDR3 is CASSARQRGSNQPQHF. The CDR3, as DNA: TGTGCCAGCAGCGCACGACAAAGGGGAAGCAATCAGCCCCAGCATTTT.

The chain uses TRBV9 and TRBJ2-6; D may be TRBD1 (7 bases). Trimming took off 4 bases at V and 2 bases at J, with 16 bases between the two ends. The CDR3 spans 17 residues. The germline V gene has CDR1 SGDLS and CDR2 YYNGEE. DNA of the CDR3: TGTGCCAGCAGCCCCCGACAGGGACTGACTGGGGCCAACGTCCTGACTTTC. Translating gives CASSPRQGLTGANVLTF.

This clone was recorded once. This chain joins TRBV27 and TRBJ2-3; 7 nucleotides align to TRBD1. Germline loops: CDR1 MNHEY, CDR2 SMNVEV (reference sequence). Trimming at V came to 6 bases and at J to 6 bases, leaving 12 bases not matched to a gene. The CDR3 sequence is 15 residues long. DNA for the CDR3: TGTGCCAGCAGACCCGGGACAGCCCTAGGCGATACGCAGTATTTT. This translates into CASRPGTALGDTQYF.

The genes are TRBV5-5 and TRBJ1-5; tentative D call: TRBD1 (5 bases). Germline CDR1 reads SGHKS; CDR2 reads YYEKEE (reference sequence). The CDR3 is 14 residues long. Trimming shortened V by 5 bases and J by 4 bases, and 13 bases separated the two germline ends. In DNA, the CDR3 is TGTGCCAGCAGTCGTAGTTCAGGGAATCAGCCCCAGCATTTT. This translates into CASSRSSGNQPQHF.

The chain uses TRBV23-1 and TRBJ1-1, with a possible D match to TRBD1 (6 bases). TRBV23-1 is known as an ORF, though its function is uncertain. The CDR3 runs 16 residues. V dropped 1 base and J dropped 3 bases, with 15 bases sitting between them. CDR3 sequence (DNA): TGCGCCAGCAGTCAATTGGGAGGGGAGGGGGACACTGAAGCTTTCTTT. Translating it yields CASSQLGGEGDTEAFF.

This chain connects TRBV4-3 to TRBJ2-2; D call uncertain. V was cut by 4 bases and J by 5 bases, with 14 bases left in between. The CDR3 totals 15 residues. Germline loops: CDR1 LGHNA, CDR2 YSLEER. CDR3 DNA sequence: TGCGCCAGCAGCCCAAGGATGGCGGTGACCGGGGAGCTGTTTTTT. Translation: CASSPRMAVTGELFF.

The J gene is TRBJ2-7, the V gene TRBV6-4; 8 bases fit TRBD2. J was trimmed by 0 bases and V by 6 bases; bases with no gene match: 7. The CDR3 runs 15 residues. CDR1 is MRHNA, CDR2 SNTAGT, per germline. The CDR3 sequence: CASSPTAGGSYEQYF. The CDR3, as DNA: TGTGCCAGCAGCCCAACGGCGGGGGGCTCCTACGAGCAGTACTTC.

The chain has TRBV7-7 and TRBJ2-5; possibly TRBD2 for D (6 bases). Germline V gives CDR1 SSHAT, CDR2 FNYEAQ (reference sequence). V lost 6 bases to trimming and J lost 2 bases, with 16 bases between them. The CDR3 has 15 amino acids. DNA for the CDR3: TGTGCCAGCAGGGGGGGAGCGGGTCCACAAGAGACCCAGTACTTC. Protein sequence: CASRGGAGPQETQYF.

The V and J genes are TRBV27 and TRBJ2-1, with 7 bases aligning to TRBD2. The ends lost 2 bases at V and 6 bases at J; junction bases unmatched: 10. Germline loops: CDR1 MNHEY, CDR2 SMNVEV (reference sequence). CDR3 size: 16 residues. For the CDR3, the DNA is TGTGCCAGCAGTTTAATGCTAGCGGCGATGGGCAATGAGCAGTTCTTC. This encodes CASSLMLAAMGNEQFF.